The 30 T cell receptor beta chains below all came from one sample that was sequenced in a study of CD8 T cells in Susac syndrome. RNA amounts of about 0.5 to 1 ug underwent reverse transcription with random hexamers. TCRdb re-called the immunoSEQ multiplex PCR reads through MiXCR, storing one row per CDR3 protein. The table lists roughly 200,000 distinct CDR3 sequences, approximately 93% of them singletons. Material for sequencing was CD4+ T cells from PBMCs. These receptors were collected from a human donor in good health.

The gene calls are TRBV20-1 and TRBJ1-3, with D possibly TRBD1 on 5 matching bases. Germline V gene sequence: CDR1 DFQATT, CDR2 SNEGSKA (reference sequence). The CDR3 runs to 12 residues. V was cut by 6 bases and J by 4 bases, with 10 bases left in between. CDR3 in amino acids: CSAAPGGNTIYF. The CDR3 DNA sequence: TGCAGTGCCGCGCCAGGGGGAAACACCATATATTTT.

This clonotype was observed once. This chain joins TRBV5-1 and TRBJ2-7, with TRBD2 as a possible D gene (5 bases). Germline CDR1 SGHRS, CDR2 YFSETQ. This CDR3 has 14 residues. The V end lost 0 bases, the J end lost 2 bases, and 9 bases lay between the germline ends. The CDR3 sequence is CASSLVDLAYEQYF. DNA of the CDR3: TGCGCCAGCAGCTTGGTGGACTTGGCCTACGAGCAGTACTTC.

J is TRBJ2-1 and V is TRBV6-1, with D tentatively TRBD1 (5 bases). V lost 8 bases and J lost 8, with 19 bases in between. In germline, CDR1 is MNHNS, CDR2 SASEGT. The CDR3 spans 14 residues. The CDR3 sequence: CASFVGATGHEQFF. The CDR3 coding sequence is TGTGCCAGCTTCGTCGGCGCAACAGGCCATGAGCAGTTCTTC.

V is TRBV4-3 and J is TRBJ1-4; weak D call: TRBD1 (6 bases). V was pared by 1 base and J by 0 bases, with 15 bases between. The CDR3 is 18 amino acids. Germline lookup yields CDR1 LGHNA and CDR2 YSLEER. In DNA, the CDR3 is TGCGCCAGCAGCCAAGCAGGACAGACTAAATCAACTAATGAAAAACTGTTTTTT. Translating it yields CASSQAGQTKSTNEKLFF.

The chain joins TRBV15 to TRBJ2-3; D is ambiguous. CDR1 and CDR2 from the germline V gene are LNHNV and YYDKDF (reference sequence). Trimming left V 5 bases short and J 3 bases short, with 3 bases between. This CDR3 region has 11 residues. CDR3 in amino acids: CATSVTDTQYF. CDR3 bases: TGTGCCACCAGCGTAACAGATACGCAGTATTTT.

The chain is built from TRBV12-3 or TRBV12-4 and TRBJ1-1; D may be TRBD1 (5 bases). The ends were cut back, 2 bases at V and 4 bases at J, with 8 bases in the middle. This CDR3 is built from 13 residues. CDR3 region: CASSLWGSTEAFF. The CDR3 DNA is TGTGCCAGCAGTTTATGGGGGTCCACTGAAGCTTTCTTT.

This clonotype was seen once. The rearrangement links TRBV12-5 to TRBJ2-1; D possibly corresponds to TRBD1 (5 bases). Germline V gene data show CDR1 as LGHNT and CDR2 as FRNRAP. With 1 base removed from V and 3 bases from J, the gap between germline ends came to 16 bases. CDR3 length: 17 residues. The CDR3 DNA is TGTGCTAGTGGTTTGGCGCTCCCAGGGTCCGTCTACAATGAGCAGTTCTTC. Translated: CASGLALPGSVYNEQFF. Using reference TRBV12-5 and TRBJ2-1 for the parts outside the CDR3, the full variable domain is DARVTQTPRHKVTEMGQEVTMRCQPILGHNTVFWYRQTMMQGLELLAYFRNRAPLDDSGMPKDRFSAEMPDATLATLKIQPSEPRDSAVYFCASGLALPGSVYNEQFFGPGTRLTVL.

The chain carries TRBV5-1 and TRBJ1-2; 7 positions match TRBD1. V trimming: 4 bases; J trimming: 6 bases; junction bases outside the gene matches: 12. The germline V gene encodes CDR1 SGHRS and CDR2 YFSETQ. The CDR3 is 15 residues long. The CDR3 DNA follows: TGCGCCAGCAGCCTTTTTGAACCCAGGGGGGATGGCTACACCTTC. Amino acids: CASSLFEPRGDGYTF.

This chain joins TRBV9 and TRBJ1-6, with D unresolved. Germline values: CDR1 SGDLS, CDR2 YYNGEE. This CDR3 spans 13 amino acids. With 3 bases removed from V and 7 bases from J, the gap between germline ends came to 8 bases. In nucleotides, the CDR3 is TGTGCCAGCAGCGCCGGGGAGAATTCACCCCTCCACTTT. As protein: CASSAGENSPLHF.

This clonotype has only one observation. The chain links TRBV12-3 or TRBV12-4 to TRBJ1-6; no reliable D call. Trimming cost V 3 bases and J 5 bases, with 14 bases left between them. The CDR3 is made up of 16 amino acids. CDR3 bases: TGTGCCAGCAGTTTGAGGCGGGTGAAGGATAATTCACCCCTCCACTTT. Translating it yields CASSLRRVKDNSPLHF.

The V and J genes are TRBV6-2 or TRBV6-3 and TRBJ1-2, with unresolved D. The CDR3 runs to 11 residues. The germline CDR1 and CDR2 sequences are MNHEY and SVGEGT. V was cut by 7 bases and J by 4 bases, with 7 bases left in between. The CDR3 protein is CASNGIYGYTF. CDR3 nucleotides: TGTGCCAGCAATGGGATCTATGGCTACACCTTC.

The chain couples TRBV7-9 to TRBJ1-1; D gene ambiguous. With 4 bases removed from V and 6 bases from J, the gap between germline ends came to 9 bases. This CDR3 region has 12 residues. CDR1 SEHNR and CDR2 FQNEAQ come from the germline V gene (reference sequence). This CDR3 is CASSSYLAEAFF. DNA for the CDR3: TGTGCCAGCAGCTCCTACTTGGCTGAAGCTTTCTTT.

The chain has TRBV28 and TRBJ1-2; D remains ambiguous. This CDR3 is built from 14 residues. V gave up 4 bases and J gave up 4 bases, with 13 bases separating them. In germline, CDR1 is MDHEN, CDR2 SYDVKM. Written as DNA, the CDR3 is TGTGCCAGCAGTTCCTCCCTAGGGATCTATGGCTACACCTTC. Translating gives CASSSSLGIYGYTF.

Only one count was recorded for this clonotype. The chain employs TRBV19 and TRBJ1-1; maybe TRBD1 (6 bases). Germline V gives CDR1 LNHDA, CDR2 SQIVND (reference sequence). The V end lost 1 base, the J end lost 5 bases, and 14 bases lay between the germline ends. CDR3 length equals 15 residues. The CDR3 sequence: CASSIGGALGTEAFF. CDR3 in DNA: TGTGCCAGTAGTATAGGGGGGGCCTTAGGGACTGAAGCTTTCTTT.

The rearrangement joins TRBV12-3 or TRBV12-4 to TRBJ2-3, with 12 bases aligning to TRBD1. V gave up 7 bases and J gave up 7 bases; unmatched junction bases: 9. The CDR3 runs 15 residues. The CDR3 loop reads CASIGDRGLGNTQYF. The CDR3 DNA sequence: TGTGCCAGCATTGGGGACAGGGGGCTTGGGAATACGCAGTATTTT.

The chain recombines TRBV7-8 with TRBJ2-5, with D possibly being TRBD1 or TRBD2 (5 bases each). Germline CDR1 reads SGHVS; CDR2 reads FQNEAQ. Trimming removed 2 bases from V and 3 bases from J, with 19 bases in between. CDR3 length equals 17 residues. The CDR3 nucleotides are TGTGCCAGCAGCTTAACGAGCCCGTGGGGGATTAAAGAGACCCAGTACTTC. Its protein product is CASSLTSPWGIKETQYF.

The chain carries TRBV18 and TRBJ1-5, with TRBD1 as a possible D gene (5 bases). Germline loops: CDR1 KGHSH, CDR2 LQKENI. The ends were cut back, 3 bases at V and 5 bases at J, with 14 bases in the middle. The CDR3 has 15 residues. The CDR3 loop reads CASSPRGGGDQPQHF. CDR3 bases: TGTGCCAGCTCACCGAGGGGTGGTGGGGATCAGCCCCAGCATTTT.

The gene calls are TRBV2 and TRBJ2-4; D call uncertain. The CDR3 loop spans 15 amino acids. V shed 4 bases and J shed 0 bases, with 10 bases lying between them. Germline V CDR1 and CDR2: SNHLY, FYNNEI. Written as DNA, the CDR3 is TGTGCCAGCAGTGCACCCCAGCTAGCCAAAAACATTCAGTACTTC. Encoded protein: CASSAPQLAKNIQYF.

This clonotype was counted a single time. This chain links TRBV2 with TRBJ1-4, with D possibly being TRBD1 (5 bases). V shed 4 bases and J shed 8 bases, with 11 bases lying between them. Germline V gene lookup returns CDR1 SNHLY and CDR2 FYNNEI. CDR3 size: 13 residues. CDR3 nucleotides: TGTGCCAGCAGTGGTGGGACGAGGGAAAAACTGTTTTTT. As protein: CASSGGTREKLFF.

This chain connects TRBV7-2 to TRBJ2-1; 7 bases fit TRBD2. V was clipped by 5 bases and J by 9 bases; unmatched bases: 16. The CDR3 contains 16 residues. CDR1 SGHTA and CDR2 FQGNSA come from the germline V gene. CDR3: CASSHQSGGGSGEQFF. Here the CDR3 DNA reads TGTGCCAGCAGCCACCAGTCTGGGGGGGGTTCGGGTGAGCAGTTCTTC. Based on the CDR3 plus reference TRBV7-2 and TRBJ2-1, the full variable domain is GAGVSQSPSNKVTEKGKDVELRCDPISGHTALYWYRQSLGQGLEFLIYFQGNSAPDKSGLPSDRFSAERTGGSVSTLTIQRTQQEDSAVYLCASSHQSGGGSGEQFFGPGTRLTVL.

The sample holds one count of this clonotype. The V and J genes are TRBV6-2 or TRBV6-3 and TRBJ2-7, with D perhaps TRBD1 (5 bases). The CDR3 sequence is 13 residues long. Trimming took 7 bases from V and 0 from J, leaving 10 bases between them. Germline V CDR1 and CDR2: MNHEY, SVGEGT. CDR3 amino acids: CASNTDSSYEQYV. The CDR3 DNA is TGTGCCAGCAATACTGACAGCTCCTACGAGCAGTACGTC.

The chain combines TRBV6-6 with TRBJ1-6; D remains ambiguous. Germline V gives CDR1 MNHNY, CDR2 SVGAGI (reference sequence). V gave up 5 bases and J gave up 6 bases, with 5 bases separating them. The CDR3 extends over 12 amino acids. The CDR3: CASSNRNSPLHF. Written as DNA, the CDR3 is TGTGCCAGCAGTAACCGTAATTCACCCCTCCACTTT.

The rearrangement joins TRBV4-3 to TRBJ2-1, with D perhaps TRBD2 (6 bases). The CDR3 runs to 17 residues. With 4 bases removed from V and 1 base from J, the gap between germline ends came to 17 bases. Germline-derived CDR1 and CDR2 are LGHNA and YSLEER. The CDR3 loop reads CASSLLIGGGSYNEQFF. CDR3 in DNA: TGCGCCAGCAGCCTGCTGATCGGGGGTGGATCCTACAATGAGCAGTTCTTC.

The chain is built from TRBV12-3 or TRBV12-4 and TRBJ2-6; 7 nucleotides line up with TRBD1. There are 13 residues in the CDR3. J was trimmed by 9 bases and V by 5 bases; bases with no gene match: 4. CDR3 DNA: TGTGCCAGCAGTCCGACAGGGTTCAACGTCCTGACTTTC. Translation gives CASSPTGFNVLTF.

CDR3 loop: CASSYSGSTDTQYF. The CDR3 coding sequence is TGTGCCAGCAGTTACAGTGGTAGCACAGATACGCAGTATTTT. The rearrangement joins TRBV6-5 to TRBJ2-3; D remains ambiguous. The CDR3 spans 14 residues. V shed 2 bases and J shed 0 bases, with 6 bases lying between them. Germline CDR1 is MNHEY and CDR2 is SVGAGI.

The CDR3 DNA follows: TGTGCCAGCAGCTTGGCGGTAGCCCAAGAGACCCAGTACTTC. It translates to CASSLAVAQETQYF. The chain carries TRBV7-2 and TRBJ2-5; the D is unclear. The ends were cut back, 3 bases at V and 1 base at J, with 9 bases in the middle. The CDR3 covers 14 residues. Germline-derived CDR1 and CDR2 are SGHTA and FQGNSA.

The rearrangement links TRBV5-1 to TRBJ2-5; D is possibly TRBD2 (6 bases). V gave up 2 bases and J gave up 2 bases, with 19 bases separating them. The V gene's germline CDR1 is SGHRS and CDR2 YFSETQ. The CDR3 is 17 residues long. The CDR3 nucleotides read TGCGCCAGCAGCTTAAGCATAGGAGGGGCAGGACAAGAGACCCAGTACTTC. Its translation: CASSLSIGGAGQETQYF.

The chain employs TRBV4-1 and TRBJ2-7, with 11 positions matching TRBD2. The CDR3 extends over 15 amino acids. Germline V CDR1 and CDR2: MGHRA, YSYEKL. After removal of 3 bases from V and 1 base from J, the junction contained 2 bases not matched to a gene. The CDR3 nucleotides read TGCGCCAGCAGCCAGGGACTAGCGGTATCCTACGAGCAGTACTTC. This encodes CASSQGLAVSYEQYF.

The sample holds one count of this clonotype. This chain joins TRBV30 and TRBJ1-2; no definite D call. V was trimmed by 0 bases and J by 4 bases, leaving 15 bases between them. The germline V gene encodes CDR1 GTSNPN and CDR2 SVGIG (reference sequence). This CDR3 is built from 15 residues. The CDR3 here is CAWSVLSGFSYGYTF. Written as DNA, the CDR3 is TGTGCCTGGAGTGTACTCTCGGGTTTTTCCTATGGCTACACCTTC. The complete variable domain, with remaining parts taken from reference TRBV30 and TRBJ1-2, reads SQTIHQWPATLVQPVGSPLSLECTVEGTSNPNLYWYRQAAGRGLQLLFYSVGIGQISSEVPQNLSASRPQDRQFILSSKKLLLSDSGFYLCAWSVLSGFSYGYTFGSGTRLTVV.

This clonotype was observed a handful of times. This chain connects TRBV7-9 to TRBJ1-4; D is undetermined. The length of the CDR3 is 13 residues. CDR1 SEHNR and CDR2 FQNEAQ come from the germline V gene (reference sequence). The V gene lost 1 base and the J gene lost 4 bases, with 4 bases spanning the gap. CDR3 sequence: CASSLGYNEKLFF. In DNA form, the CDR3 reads TGTGCCAGCAGCTTAGGATATAATGAAAAACTGTTTTTT.